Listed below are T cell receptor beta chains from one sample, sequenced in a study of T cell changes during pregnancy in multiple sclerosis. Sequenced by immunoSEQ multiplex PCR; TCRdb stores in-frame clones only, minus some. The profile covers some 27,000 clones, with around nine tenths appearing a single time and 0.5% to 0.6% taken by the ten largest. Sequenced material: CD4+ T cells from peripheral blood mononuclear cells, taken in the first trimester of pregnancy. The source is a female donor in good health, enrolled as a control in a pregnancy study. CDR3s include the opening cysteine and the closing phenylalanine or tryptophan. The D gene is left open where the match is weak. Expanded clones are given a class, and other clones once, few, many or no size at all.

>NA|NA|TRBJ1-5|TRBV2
TGTGCCAGCAGGGACAACAATCAGCCCCAGCATTTT
CASRDNNQPQHF
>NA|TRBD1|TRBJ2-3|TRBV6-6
TGTGCCAGCAGTCGACGTGGACAGGGGGGATCAGATACGCAGTATTTT
CASSRRGQGGSDTQYF
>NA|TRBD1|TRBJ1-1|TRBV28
TGTGCCAGCAGTTCGACAGGGGGCGGTTACACTGAAGCTTTCTTT
CASSSTGGGYTEAFF
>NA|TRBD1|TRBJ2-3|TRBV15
TGTGCCACCAGCGGACAGGGGGTGCTATCCACAGATACGCAGTATTTT
CATSGQGVLSTDTQYF
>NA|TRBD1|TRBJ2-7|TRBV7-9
TGTGCCAGCAGCTCCCTCGCTTCCGGCAGGGGGATCGCCTACGAGCAGTACTTC
CASSSLASGRGIAYEQYF
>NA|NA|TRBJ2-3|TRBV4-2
TGTGCCAGCAGCCTCGGGGAGACTAGCACAGATACGCAGTATTTT
CASSLGETSTDTQYF
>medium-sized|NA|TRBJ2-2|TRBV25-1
TGTGCCAGCAGTGAATACAGGGACACCGGGGAGCTGTTTTTT
CASSEYRDTGELFF
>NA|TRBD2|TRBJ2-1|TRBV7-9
TGTGCCAGCAGAAAAAGAAGCGGGAGGGTTGATGAGCAGTTCTTC
CASRKRSGRVDEQFF
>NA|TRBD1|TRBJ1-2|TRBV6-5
TGTGCCAGCAGTTACACGGCAGGGGGCGCTCTTACCTTC
CASSYTAGGALTF
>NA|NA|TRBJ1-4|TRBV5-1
TGCGCCAGTAGGCACAGGGATACAACTAATGAAAAACTGTTTTTT
CASRHRDTTNEKLFF
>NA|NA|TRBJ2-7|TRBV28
TGTGCCAGCAGTTTAAATGCGGCGGGCACCTACGAGCAGTACTTC
CASSLNAAGTYEQYF
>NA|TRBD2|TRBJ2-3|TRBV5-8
TGTGCCAGCAGGCGGACTAGCCGGATCACAGATACGCAGTATTTT
CASRRTSRITDTQYF
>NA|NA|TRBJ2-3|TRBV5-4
TGTGCCAGCAGCTTGGGATCGACACCAGATACGCAGTATTTT
CASSLGSTPDTQYF
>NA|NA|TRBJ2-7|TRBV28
TGTGCCAGCAGTTTAGCTTCCGGGCGGGGCGAGCAGTACTTC
CASSLASGRGEQYF
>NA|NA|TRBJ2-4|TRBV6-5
TGTGCCAGCAGCCCAGGAGCCAAAAACATTCAGTACTTC
CASSPGAKNIQYF
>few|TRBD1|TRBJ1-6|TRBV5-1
TGCGCCAGCAGCCCGACAGGGGGTAATTCACCCCTCCACTTT
CASSPTGGNSPLHF